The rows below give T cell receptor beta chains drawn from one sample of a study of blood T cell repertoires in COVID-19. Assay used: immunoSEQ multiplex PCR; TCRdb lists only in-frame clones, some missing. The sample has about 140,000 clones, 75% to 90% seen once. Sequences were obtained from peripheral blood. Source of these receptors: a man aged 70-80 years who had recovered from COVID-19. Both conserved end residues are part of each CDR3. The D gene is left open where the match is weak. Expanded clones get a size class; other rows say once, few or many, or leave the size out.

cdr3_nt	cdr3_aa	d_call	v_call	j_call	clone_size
TGCGCCACCAAGGTAGCGGGAGGACTCACAGATACGCAGTATTTT	CATKVAGGLTDTQYF	TRBD2	TRBV10-2	TRBJ2-3	once
TGTGCCACCACCGTCGACAGGGCGAACACCGGGGAGCTGTTTTTT	CATTVDRANTGELFF	TRBD1	TRBV19	TRBJ2-2	NA
TGTGCCAGCAGCTGGGAAATAAGGACAGGGGGCACTAATAGCAATCAGCCCCAGCATTTT	CASSWEIRTGGTNSNQPQHF	TRBD1	TRBV5-5	TRBJ1-5	NA
TGCAGTGCTAGTAACCCCAATCGGGAGGAAACGGGTGGCTACACCTTC	CSASNPNREETGGYTF	NA	TRBV20-1	TRBJ1-2	many
TGCGCCAGCAGCCAAGACGCTAGCTCCTCATACGAGCAGTACTTC	CASSQDASSSYEQYF	NA	TRBV4-3	TRBJ2-7	NA
TGTGCCAGCAGTAGAGGCGGGACAGATAGTTACGAGCAGTACTTC	CASSRGGTDSYEQYF	NA	TRBV6-5	TRBJ2-7	NA
TGCAGTGCTAGTCGGGCAGGGAGGGACTACGAGCAGTACTTC	CSASRAGRDYEQYF	TRBD2	TRBV20-1	TRBJ2-7	NA
TGTGCCAGCTCAGCCCGGGACACTCGCTATCAGCCCCAGCATTTT	CASSARDTRYQPQHF	NA	TRBV18	TRBJ1-5	NA
TGCAGCGTTGACCTTGGGGCGGGAGGAGGAGAGACCCAGTACTTC	CSVDLGAGGGETQYF	TRBD2	TRBV29-1	TRBJ2-5	NA
TGTGCCAGCAGTTTAAGCGGGGCAGGGGGCGATAGAAAGCAGTACTTC	CASSLSGAGGDRKQYF	NA	TRBV27	TRBJ2-7	few
TGTGCCAGCAGTTTAACGACAGGGTACGAGCAGTACTTC	CASSLTTGYEQYF	TRBD1	TRBV27	TRBJ2-7	NA
TGTGCCAGCAGCTTAATGGGCGGGGGCACAGATACGCAGTATTTT	CASSLMGGGTDTQYF	NA	TRBV7-3	TRBJ2-3	once
TGTGCCAGCAGCTTGGACAGAGCAAACACCGGGGAGCTGTTTTTT	CASSLDRANTGELFF	NA	TRBV5-8	TRBJ2-2	NA
TGTGCCAGCAGTCTGGCCTATCAGCCCCAGCATTTT	CASSLAYQPQHF	NA	TRBV28	TRBJ1-5	NA
TGTGCCAGTACCAAGGGGATCGGCGCTGAAGCTTTCTTT	CASTKGIGAEAFF	NA	TRBV19	TRBJ1-1	NA
TGTGCCAGCAGTCTAGACCGTATCTCTGGAAACACCATATATTTT	CASSLDRISGNTIYF	NA	TRBV27	TRBJ1-3	few
TGTGCCAGCAGCCCGTATGGGGGCAGCCCTAATGAAAAACTGTTTTTT	CASSPYGGSPNEKLFF	NA	TRBV5-4	TRBJ1-4	NA
TGTGCCAGCAGCCAGCGAGACGCCGGGGAGCTGTTTTTT	CASSQRDAGELFF	NA	TRBV6-6	TRBJ2-2	few
TGCGCCAGCAGCCTGTCCGGGAGGCAGGGTACTGGAGAGCAGTACTTC	CASSLSGRQGTGEQYF	TRBD2	TRBV5-1	TRBJ2-7	NA
TGTGCCAGCTCACCACCGAACAGGGACCGAAACACCATATATTTT	CASSPPNRDRNTIYF	NA	TRBV18	TRBJ1-3	NA
TGTGCCAGCAGCTTGGAACTAGCGGGAGCCTACGAGCAGTACTTC	CASSLELAGAYEQYF	TRBD2	TRBV5-5	TRBJ2-7	NA
TGTGCCTGGAGTGACCCCTACAGGGAATTAAACACTGAAGCTTTCTTT	CAWSDPYRELNTEAFF	NA	TRBV30	TRBJ1-1	NA
TGTGCCTGGAGTGCTATCCGGGGGTATAATACGCAGTATTTT	CAWSAIRGYNTQYF	NA	TRBV30	TRBJ2-3	NA
TGTGCCAGCAATACCGGGACTAGGACCCTAGGTGAGCAGTACTTC	CASNTGTRTLGEQYF	TRBD2	TRBV6-5	TRBJ2-7	NA
TGTGCCAGCGGACAGAGCAATCAGCCCCAGCATTTT	CASGQSNQPQHF	NA	TRBV28	TRBJ1-5	NA
TGTGCCAGCAGCCCCCCAGGGCGGCACACTGAAGCTTTCTTT	CASSPPGRHTEAFF	NA	TRBV11-2	TRBJ1-1	NA
TGTGCCAGCAGCTTAGGGGGACAGGGGAACACCATATATTTT	CASSLGGQGNTIYF	TRBD1	TRBV7-2	TRBJ1-3	NA
TGTGCCAGCAGCTTACTCGGGATGGACGAGCAGTACTTC	CASSLLGMDEQYF	NA	TRBV7-3	TRBJ2-7	few
TGTGCCAGCAGCACGGGACTAGCGGACAATGAGCAGTTCTTC	CASSTGLADNEQFF	TRBD2	TRBV7-3	TRBJ2-1	NA
TGTGCCATCAATATAAGACAGGGCTACGAGCAGTACTTC	CAINIRQGYEQYF	TRBD1	TRBV6-5	TRBJ2-7	NA
TGTGCCAGCAGTTTGATTCAGGAGGCAACCATATATTTT	CASSLIQEATIYF	NA	TRBV6-5	TRBJ1-3	NA